These T cell receptor beta chains were read from a single sample in a study of T-cell memory formation after mild COVID-19. TCRdb reprocessed the 5' RACE reads via MiXCR and lists one record per CDR3 protein. This sample carries 50,000 or so distinct CDR3 sequences, 27% of them seen once, and the ten largest clones take around 45%. Sample: PBMCs or a T cell subset sorted from them (not recorded which). The receptors were gathered from a young man who had mild COVID-19 (a few samples of this study predate the infection). Cell type and time point are not known. Both conserved end residues are part of each CDR3. D genes are given only for firm matches. Clone size appears in some rows only: once, few, many, or a class for an expanded clone.

d_call j_call clone_size v_call cdr3_aa cdr3_nt
- TRBJ2-2 - TRBV3-1 CASSQDAQGRISRTGELFF TGTGCCAGCAGCCAAGATGCCCAGGGCAGAATCTCGCGAACCGGGGAGCTGTTTTTT
TRBD1 TRBJ2-2 few TRBV12-3/TRBV12-4 CASSLGTGSTGELFF TGTGCCAGCAGTTTAGGGACAGGGAGCACCGGGGAGCTGTTTTTT
- TRBJ2-2 - TRBV20-1 CSARDRSNTGELFF TGCAGTGCTAGGGACAGATCGAACACCGGGGAGCTGTTTTTT
- TRBJ2-3 few TRBV7-8 CASRIMAGYTDTQYF TGTGCCAGCAGGATAATGGCCGGTTACACAGATACGCAGTATTTT
- TRBJ2-3 medium-sized TRBV3-1 CASSQLTWEGQGLAGSTDTQYF TGTGCCAGCAGCCAACTAACTTGGGAGGGACAGGGCTTAGCGGGGTCCACAGATACGCAGTATTTT
- TRBJ2-7 once TRBV6-1 CASSGDYRDYEQYF TGTGCCAGCAGTGGTGACTACAGGGACTACGAGCAGTACTTC
- TRBJ1-6 - TRBV6-5 CASSYSQGFGSPLHF TGTGCCAGCAGTTACAGTCAGGGCTTTGGTTCACCCCTCCACTTT
TRBD1 TRBJ2-1 few TRBV4-1 CASSQNPGQSSYNEQFF TGCGCCAGCAGCCAAAACCCGGGACAGAGCTCCTACAATGAGCAGTTCTTC
TRBD1 TRBJ1-2 few TRBV7-9 CASSVGPGQGYTF TGTGCCAGCAGCGTAGGGCCGGGACAGGGCTACACCTTC
- TRBJ2-2 few TRBV25-1 CASSVRGMAGELFF TGTGCCAGCAGTGTTCGGGGTATGGCCGGGGAGCTGTTTTTT
TRBD2 TRBJ2-3 - TRBV6-5 CASSRNSGGLTDTQYF TGTGCCAGCAGCAGAAACAGCGGGGGGCTCACAGATACGCAGTATTTT
- TRBJ2-5 - TRBV2 CASTRPRAGETQYF TGTGCCAGCACCCGCCCGAGGGCTGGAGAGACCCAGTACTTC
- TRBJ1-5 - TRBV5-1 CASSLTGGSNQPQHF TGCGCCAGCAGCTTAACAGGCGGTAGCAATCAGCCCCAGCATTTT
TRBD2 TRBJ2-2 few TRBV20-1 CSARGTSGESGELFF TGCAGTGCTAGAGGGACTAGCGGGGAATCCGGGGAGCTGTTTTTT
- TRBJ1-1 - TRBV4-3 CASSQDLGDYEAFF TGCGCCAGCAGCCAAGATCTTGGTGACTATGAAGCTTTCTTT
TRBD1 TRBJ2-1 few TRBV20-1 CSASAQGDRSEQFF TGCAGTGCTAGTGCCCAAGGGGACAGGTCTGAGCAGTTCTTC
- TRBJ1-1 few TRBV7-2 CASRLSWEARNTEAFF TGTGCCAGCAGGTTATCATGGGAGGCTAGGAACACTGAAGCTTTCTTT
- TRBJ2-2 - TRBV4-3 CASSQVSGVGAGELFF TGCGCCAGCAGCCAAGTCTCCGGGGTGGGCGCCGGGGAGCTGTTTTTT
TRBD1 TRBJ2-7 - TRBV7-8 CASSLAQGGSEQYF TGTGCCAGCAGCTTAGCACAGGGGGGATCCGAGCAGTACTTC
- TRBJ1-2 - TRBV10-2 CASSDGNTGYYTF TGCGCCAGCAGTGACGGAAATACAGGGTACTACACCTTC
- TRBJ2-7 - TRBV5-6 CASSLGTSKYEQYF TGTGCCAGCAGCTTGGGGACATCCAAATACGAGCAGTACTTC
- TRBJ2-1 - TRBV5-1 CASSMGMYNEQFF TGCGCCAGCAGCATGGGGATGTACAATGAGCAGTTCTTC
TRBD1 TRBJ1-2 - TRBV5-1 CASSFRGVSYGYTF TGCGCCAGCAGCTTCAGGGGGGTTAGCTATGGCTACACCTTC
- TRBJ2-1 few TRBV10-3 CATAGWANEQFF TGTGCTACCGCCGGATGGGCCAATGAGCAGTTCTTC
TRBD1 TRBJ2-5 - TRBV4-1 CASSQLGQGEVQETQYF TGCGCCAGCAGCCAACTTGGACAGGGGGAGGTCCAAGAGACCCAGTACTTC
- TRBJ2-3 - TRBV7-8 CASSLAKSDTQYF TGTGCCAGCAGCTTAGCAAAGTCAGATACGCAGTATTTT
- TRBJ2-7 few TRBV5-1 CASSLGLYYTYEQYF TGCGCCAGCAGCTTGGGACTGTATTATACCTACGAGCAGTACTTC
- TRBJ1-1 - TRBV7-9 CASRFGADTEAFF TGTGCCAGCAGGTTCGGTGCGGACACTGAAGCTTTCTTT
- TRBJ1-1 many TRBV6-5 CASSYRGNTEAFF TGTGCCAGCAGTTACAGGGGGAACACTGAAGCTTTCTTT
TRBD1 TRBJ2-3 few TRBV9 CASSAMTGGFGTDTQYF TGTGCCAGCAGCGCGATGACAGGGGGGTTCGGAACAGATACGCAGTATTTT
TRBD1 TRBJ2-7 - TRBV20-1 CSARGMDRSYEQYF TGCAGTGCTCGAGGCATGGACAGGTCCTACGAGCAGTACTTC
- TRBJ2-5 few TRBV6-2/TRBV6-3 CASSYPETQYF TGTGCCAGCAGTTACCCAGAGACCCAGTACTTC
- TRBJ2-2 once TRBV4-1 CASSYSGELFF TGCGCCAGCAGCTACAGCGGGGAGCTGTTTTTT
- TRBJ1-1 few TRBV6-6 CASSYRGAQGPEAFF TGTGCCAGCAGTTACCGGGGGGCCCAAGGACCGGAAGCTTTCTTT
- TRBJ1-2 - TRBV2 CASSETWGANYGYTF TGTGCCAGCAGTGAAACATGGGGGGCTAACTATGGCTACACCTTC
- TRBJ2-5 few TRBV4-2 CASSQEGREEVYF TGTGCCAGCAGCCAAGAAGGCCGAGAAGAAGTGTACTTC
- TRBJ2-6 few TRBV6-6 CASRFEVGGVSGANVLTF TGTGCCAGCAGGTTTGAGGTCGGCGGCGTCTCTGGGGCCAACGTCCTGACTTTC
TRBD1 TRBJ2-6 few TRBV5-5 CASSLEGQNSGANVLTF TGTGCCAGCAGCTTGGAGGGACAGAACTCTGGGGCCAACGTCCTGACTTTC
TRBD1 TRBJ2-3 - TRBV4-1 CASSQDPGQGHSTDTQYF TGCGCCAGCAGCCAAGATCCCGGACAGGGCCATAGCACAGATACGCAGTATTTT
- TRBJ2-1 few TRBV5-6 CASSYGTSESQFF TGTGCCAGCAGCTACGGGACTTCAGAATCGCAGTTCTTC
TRBD1 TRBJ1-2 - TRBV7-9 CASSRKDRIYTF TGTGCCAGCAGCCGAAAGGACAGGATCTACACCTTC
TRBD2 TRBJ2-3 - TRBV7-8 CASSPGTSGGNTQYF TGTGCCAGCAGCCCTGGGACTAGCGGGGGAAATACGCAGTATTTT
TRBD2 TRBJ2-4 - TRBV4-1 CASSHPRGLAENIQYF TGCGCCAGCAGCCATCCCCGAGGACTAGCGGAAAACATTCAGTACTTC
- TRBJ2-1 few TRBV3-2 CASSGTQRGEKDEQFF TGTGCCAGCAGTGGGACCCAGCGGGGGGAAAAGGATGAGCAGTTCTTC
TRBD2 TRBJ2-2 - TRBV5-1 CASSLPPSGVAGELFF TGCGCCAGCAGCTTGCCCCCTAGCGGGGTTGCCGGGGAGCTGTTTTTT
- TRBJ2-3 - TRBV12-3/TRBV12-4 CASSETGTSTDTQYF TGTGCCAGCAGTGAGACAGGCACTAGCACAGATACGCAGTATTTT
- TRBJ1-2 many TRBV28 CASSLDGNSLYGYTF TGTGCCAGCAGTTTAGATGGAAACAGCCTCTATGGCTACACCTTC
- TRBJ2-5 - TRBV20-1 CSASWGYQETQYF TGCAGTGCTAGCTGGGGGTACCAAGAGACCCAGTACTTC
TRBD1 TRBJ1-1 - TRBV5-1 CASSLSGTGGHDAFF TGCGCCAGCAGCTTGTCCGGGACAGGGGGCCATGACGCTTTCTTT
TRBD1 TRBJ1-6 - TRBV6-5 CASSIGQGNSPLHF TGTGCCAGCAGTATCGGACAGGGGAATTCACCCCTCCACTTT
TRBD2 TRBJ2-3 - TRBV13 CASSNRGEGTDTQYF TGTGCCAGCAGCAATCGGGGGGAGGGCACAGATACGCAGTATTTT
TRBD1 TRBJ1-2 few TRBV24-1 CATSERTGGSYGYTF TGTGCCACCAGTGAACGGACAGGAGGGAGTTATGGCTACACCTTC
- TRBJ2-5 - TRBV7-9 CASSLVGGGEGIAKTQYF TGTGCCAGCAGCTTAGTCGGTGGAGGCGAGGGGATCGCGAAGACCCAGTACTTC
TRBD1 TRBJ2-3 - TRBV6-1 CASSDPDRGLGTQYF TGTGCCAGCAGTGATCCGGACAGGGGGCTGGGTACGCAGTATTTT
TRBD2 TRBJ2-2 few TRBV20-1 CSAITAGGRYTGELFF TGCAGTGCTATAACAGCGGGGGGGCGGTACACCGGGGAGCTGTTTTTT
TRBD1 TRBJ2-5 many TRBV5-1 CASSFIQGAGETQYF TGCGCCAGCAGCTTCATACAGGGGGCAGGAGAGACCCAGTACTTC
TRBD1 TRBJ1-2 - TRBV5-1 CASGRRGGPGDGYTF TGCGCCAGCGGTCGGAGAGGGGGCCCTGGTGATGGCTACACCTTC
- TRBJ2-7 few TRBV3-1 CASSQEGRGFISYEQYF TGTGCCAGCAGCCAAGAGGGTCGGGGGTTCATCTCCTACGAGCAGTACTTC
- TRBJ2-3 - TRBV7-6 CDSSLDRDFPDTQYF TGTGACAGCAGCTTAGACAGGGACTTTCCAGATACGCAGTATTTT